The TCR beta chain under discussion was sequenced for a study of shared clonotypes between healthy human individuals. The repertoire was sequenced with immunoSEQ multiplex PCR; TCRdb's copy has only in-frame clones and lacks some. The sample has around 2.3 million clones, 90% to 96% seen once. Trimming took off 8 bases at V and 4 bases at J, with 11 bases between the two ends. The CDR3 extends over 12 amino acids. Germline CDR1 is MDHEN and CDR2 is SYDVKM. The genes are TRBV28 and TRBJ1-2; no clear D gene. The specimen sequenced was naive CD4+ T cells sorted from blood. Subset defined: CD45RA+ positively selected. This clonotype was sampled from a man aged 18 to 30 in good health. In nucleotides, the CDR3 is TGTGCCAGCCTTGAGTGGGTCTATGGCTACACCTTC. Its protein product is CASLEWVYGYTF.